A single sample gave rise to the 32 T cell receptor beta chains below, sequenced in a study of T cells in localized non-small cell lung cancer. Method: immunoSEQ multiplex PCR; TCRdb's copy keeps in-frame clones and lacks some. The sample has 20,000 or so clones, about 90% seen once. Sequenced here: peripheral blood, sampled before any cancer treatment. Every receptor here comes from a male donor aged 60 or older with stage I squamous cell lung carcinoma.

The V gene is TRBV2, the J gene TRBJ1-4; D gene ambiguous. CDR3 length: 12 amino acids. The germline V gene has CDR1 SNHLY and CDR2 FYNNEI. V was shortened by 7 bases and J by 8 bases, with 11 bases between the two germline ends. The CDR3 protein is CASKVSLEKLFF. In nucleotides, the CDR3 is TGTGCCAGCAAAGTTTCATTGGAAAAACTGTTTTTT.

This clone was recorded once. The CDR3 region has the DNA TGTGCCAGCAGCTTGGTCCTGGAGAGCATTCAGTACTTC. Residues: CASSLVLESIQYF. The chain links TRBV5-6 to TRBJ2-4; D not resolved. V was shortened by 0 bases and J by 9 bases, with 10 bases between the two germline ends. The V gene's germline CDR1 is SGHDT and CDR2 YYEEEE. This CDR3 has 13 amino acids.

This rearrangement joins TRBV5-1 to TRBJ2-3; 14 nucleotides agree with TRBD2. The CDR3 is made up of 17 amino acids. V trimming: 2 bases; J trimming: 4 bases; junction bases outside the gene matches: 6. CDR1 is SGHRS, CDR2 YFSETQ, per germline. For the CDR3, the DNA is TGCGCCAGCAGCTTCGACGGACTAGCGGGGGGACCAGATACGCAGTATTTT. Encoded protein: CASSFDGLAGGPDTQYF.

This clone was observed a handful of times. The V gene is TRBV7-3, the J gene TRBJ1-1, with D possibly being TRBD1 (5 bases). V lost 2 bases, J lost 4 bases, and 14 bases lay in between. Germline CDR1 and CDR2: SGHTA and FQGTGA. This CDR3 spans 15 amino acids. In DNA, the CDR3 is TGTGCCAGCAGCTTATTCACAGGAAGGGGCACTGAAGCTTTCTTT. Amino acids: CASSLFTGRGTEAFF.

The chain uses TRBV19 and TRBJ2-7; TRBD2 is a possible D gene (5 bases). The CDR3 is made up of 18 amino acids. V was cut by 3 bases and J by 3 bases, with 24 bases left in between. In germline, CDR1 is LNHDA, CDR2 SQIVND (reference sequence). The CDR3, as DNA: TGTGCCAGTAGTATGCCCCGTCAAGAGGGCTCAGCCTACTACGAGCAGTACTTC. Its protein is CASSMPRQEGSAYYEQYF.

The rearrangement uses TRBV19 and TRBJ1-1, with D possibly TRBD1 on 5 matching bases. The germline V gene encodes CDR1 LNHDA and CDR2 SQIVND (reference sequence). CDR3 length: 15 residues. Trimming stripped 1 base from V and 4 bases from J, with 13 bases between. CDR3 in amino acids: CASSIVQGRGTEAFF. As DNA, the CDR3 is TGTGCCAGTAGTATAGTCCAGGGAAGGGGCACTGAAGCTTTCTTT. The complete variable domain, with remaining parts taken from reference TRBV19 and TRBJ1-1, reads DGGITQSPKYLFRKEGQNVTLSCEQNLNHDAMYWYRQDPGQGLRLIYYSQIVNDFQKGDIAEGYSVSREKKESFPLTVTSAQKNPTAFYLCASSIVQGRGTEAFFGQGTRLTVV.

This chain links TRBV19 with TRBJ2-7; D is possibly TRBD2 (6 bases). The CDR3 runs to 14 residues. Germline V gene sequence: CDR1 LNHDA, CDR2 SQIVND (reference sequence). The germline V and J ends were trimmed by 5 bases and 2 bases, with 13 bases remaining between them. CDR3 residues: CASSPGLSPYEQYF. The CDR3 bases are TGTGCCAGTAGTCCGGGACTCTCGCCCTACGAGCAGTACTTC.

This clone has just one count. J is TRBJ2-2 and V is TRBV27; 8 bases match TRBD1. V trimming: 8 bases; J trimming: 0 bases; junction bases outside the gene matches: 8. CDR3 length: 16 amino acids. Per germline, CDR1 MNHEY and CDR2 SMNVEV (reference sequence). The CDR3, as DNA: TGTGCCAGCTCCGCACCGGGACAGGCGAACACCGGGGAGCTGTTTTTT. Amino acids: CASSAPGQANTGELFF.

V and J are TRBV4-1 and TRBJ1-4; D unclear. Germline loops: CDR1 MGHRA, CDR2 YSYEKL. V lost 3 bases and J 7 bases, leaving 12 bases between the germline ends. This CDR3 spans 14 amino acids. In DNA form, the CDR3 reads TGCGCCAGCAGCCACGGGTACCGGTCTGAAAAACTGTTTTTT. Translated, it gives CASSHGYRSEKLFF.

This sequence joins TRBV30 and TRBJ1-6; no clear D. There are 14 residues in the CDR3. V lost 3 bases and J 4 bases, leaving 10 bases between the germline ends. In germline, CDR1 is GTSNPN, CDR2 SVGIG (reference sequence). The CDR3 region is CAWRGAGYNSPLHF. In nucleotides, the CDR3 is TGTGCCTGGAGGGGAGCGGGATATAATTCACCCCTCCACTTT.

The chain joins TRBV7-9 to TRBJ1-2; D remains ambiguous. The V end lost 5 bases, the J end lost 7 bases, and 17 bases lay between the germline ends. Germline assignment: CDR1 SEHNR and CDR2 FQNEAQ (reference sequence). This CDR3 region has 14 residues. Here the CDR3 reads CASSPPDGSGGYTF. The CDR3 bases are TGTGCCAGCAGCCCTCCGGACGGCTCTGGTGGCTACACCTTC.

The chain couples TRBV5-1 to TRBJ1-1; perhaps TRBD1 as D (5 bases). CDR3 length equals 14 residues. V was pared by 0 bases and J by 3 bases, with 9 bases between. Germline V lookup: CDR1 SGHRS, CDR2 YFSETQ. CDR3 DNA: TGCGCCAGCAGCTTGGGGGCCAGGGACACTGAAGCTTTCTTT. Translating gives CASSLGARDTEAFF.

The J gene is TRBJ2-1, the V gene TRBV18; TRBD1 matches at 7 bases. Germline V gives CDR1 KGHSH, CDR2 LQKENI. V lost 6 bases to trimming and J lost 5 bases; unmatched junction nucleotides: 4. CDR3 length: 13 residues. The CDR3 sequence: CASSWDSNNEQFF. Written as DNA, the CDR3 is TGTGCCAGCTCTTGGGACAGTAACAATGAGCAGTTCTTC.

The rearrangement joins TRBV14 to TRBJ2-5; 7 bases are shared with TRBD1. This CDR3 is built from 17 residues. CDR1 is SGHDN, CDR2 FVKESK, per germline. The ends lost 4 bases at V and 2 bases at J; junction bases unmatched: 13. The chain's CDR3 is CASSLLKGGRGQETQYF. CDR3 coding DNA: TGTGCCAGCAGCCTCCTCAAGGGTGGCAGGGGGCAAGAGACCCAGTACTTC.

The rearrangement uses TRBV27 and TRBJ1-1, with 7 bases identical to TRBD1. Per the germline V gene, CDR1 is MNHEY and CDR2 is SMNVEV (reference sequence). Trimming took 5 bases from V and 1 from J; bases not matched to a gene: 4. The CDR3 is made up of 14 amino acids. CDR3 loop: CASSRGQRNTEAFF. The CDR3 bases are TGTGCCAGCAGTAGGGGGCAGCGGAACACTGAAGCTTTCTTT.

V gene TRBV19 combines with J gene TRBJ2-2; D might be TRBD1 (5 bases). The V end was cut by 5 bases, the J end by 5 bases, with 12 bases between. CDR1 and CDR2 (germline): LNHDA, SQIVND (reference sequence). This CDR3 comprises 14 residues. This CDR3 is CASSVRQPTGELFF. As DNA, the CDR3 is TGTGCCAGTAGTGTCCGACAGCCGACCGGGGAGCTGTTTTTT. The entire variable domain, with the rest obtained from reference TRBV19 and TRBJ2-2, is as follows: DGGITQSPKYLFRKEGQNVTLSCEQNLNHDAMYWYRQDPGQGLRLIYYSQIVNDFQKGDIAEGYSVSREKKESFPLTVTSAQKNPTAFYLCASSVRQPTGELFFGEGSRLTVL.

This chain joins TRBV18 and TRBJ2-1, with 8 bases identical to TRBD2. V shed 3 bases and J 13 bases; nucleotides not matched to a gene: 5. Germline V gene lookup returns CDR1 KGHSH and CDR2 LQKENI. The CDR3 is made up of 12 amino acids. CDR3 sequence reads: CASSPGSGGQFF. Written as DNA, the CDR3 is TGTGCCAGCTCACCGGGGAGCGGGGGACAGTTCTTC. Using reference TRBV18 and TRBJ2-1 for the parts outside the CDR3, the full variable domain is NAGVMQNPRHLVRRRGQEARLRCSPMKGHSHVYWYRQLPEEGLKFMVYLQKENIIDESGMPKERFSAEFPKEGPSILRIQQVVRGDSAAYFCASSPGSGGQFFGPGTRLTVL.

V and J are TRBV10-1 and TRBJ2-7; tentatively, D is TRBD1 or TRBD2 (5 bases each). This CDR3 has 14 residues. V lost 5 bases and J 2 bases, leaving 13 bases between the germline ends. Germline values: CDR1 WNHNN, CDR2 SYGVQD (reference sequence). CDR3 coding DNA: TGCGCCAGCAGTCCCCTCCGAGGGGCCTACGAGCAGTACTTC. Translation gives CASSPLRGAYEQYF.

This chain joins TRBV5-8 and TRBJ2-6; D is perhaps TRBD1 (6 bases). The CDR3 has 19 residues. Germline CDR1 SGHTS, CDR2 YDEGEE. V lost 2 bases and J lost 2, with 20 bases in between. CDR3 coding DNA: TGTGCCAGCAGCTTCATCTTGACAGGTTACCTCACTGGGGCCAACGTCCTGACTTTC. It is translated as CASSFILTGYLTGANVLTF.

The rearrangement joins TRBV30 to TRBJ1-5, with a possible D match to TRBD1 (6 bases). With 2 bases removed from V and 2 bases from J, the gap between germline ends came to 25 bases. The CDR3 extends over 19 amino acids. Germline CDR1 and CDR2: GTSNPN and SVGIG (reference sequence). The CDR3, as DNA: TGTGCCTGGAGTCACAGGGAGTCGGGTTGGTTAGTTCGCAATCAGCCCCAGCATTTT. Its translation is CAWSHRESGWLVRNQPQHF.

This chain connects TRBV9 to TRBJ2-7; no clear D gene. Germline loops: CDR1 SGDLS, CDR2 YYNGEE. V was clipped by 4 bases and J by 5 bases, with 16 bases between them. This CDR3 has 14 amino acids. CDR3 in DNA: TGTGCCAGCAGCCCCCGGGCAGGTTACCACGAGCAGTACTTC. Translated, it gives CASSPRAGYHEQYF.

The chain joins TRBV18 to TRBJ2-3; 8 bases are a match to TRBD1. With 6 bases clipped from V and 1 base from J, the junction kept 3 bases outside the gene matches. The germline gives CDR1 KGHSH, CDR2 LQKENI. The CDR3 is made up of 14 amino acids. CDR3 nucleotides: TGTGCCAGCTCCTTGGGACAGGGCACAGATACGCAGTATTTT. This encodes CASSLGQGTDTQYF.

As to this clone: The junction shows a germline mismatch at one end, possibly a read error. The chain recombines TRBV5-1 with TRBJ2-3; no definite D call. There are 15 residues in the CDR3. CDR1 and CDR2 (germline): SGHRS, YFSETQ. CDR3: CASSLDSSSTDTQYF. DNA of the CDR3: TGCGCCAGCAGCTTGGATTCCTCGAGCACAGATACTCAGTATTTT.

The J gene is TRBJ2-2, the V gene TRBV5-1; 7 bases are a match to TRBD2. Germline CDR1 and CDR2: SGHRS and YFSETQ. Losses at the gene ends were 0 bases for V and 4 bases for J; bases not matched to a gene: 0. The CDR3 runs 14 residues. DNA of the CDR3: TGCGCCAGCAGCTTGGGCGGGAGCACCGGGGAGCTGTTTTTT. This translates into CASSLGGSTGELFF.

The J gene is TRBJ1-5, the V gene TRBV15; tentative D call: TRBD1 (5 bases). The CDR3 is 19 residues long. V was shortened by 3 bases and J by 3 bases, with 24 bases between the two germline ends. Germline values: CDR1 LNHNV, CDR2 YYDKDF (reference sequence). The CDR3 sequence: CATSSGRGARSPHNQPQHF. The DNA for the CDR3 is TGTGCCACCAGCAGCGGGAGGGGTGCCCGAAGCCCGCACAATCAGCCCCAGCATTTT.

The chain recombines TRBV6-5 with TRBJ2-2; weak D call: TRBD1 (6 bases). The germline V gene has CDR1 MNHEY and CDR2 SVGAGI. This CDR3 has 15 residues. V was trimmed by 0 bases and J by 6 bases, leaving 11 bases between them. Written as DNA, the CDR3 is TGTGCCAGCAGTTACTCGACAGGAGAGTCCGGGGAGCTGTTTTTT. This encodes CASSYSTGESGELFF.

This CDR3 is CASSGGGDSGANVLTF. The DNA of the CDR3 is TGCGCCAGCAGCGGGGGTGGGGACTCTGGGGCCAACGTCCTGACTTTC. The chain uses TRBV5-1 and TRBJ2-6; D is possibly TRBD1 or TRBD2 (5 bases each). Deletions cut 4 bases from V and 0 bases from J, with 11 bases between. CDR1 is SGHRS, CDR2 YFSETQ, per germline. The CDR3 is 16 amino acids. Complete variable domain (other parts from reference TRBV5-1 and TRBJ2-6): KAGVTQTPRYLIKTRGQQVTLSCSPISGHRSVSWYQQTPGQGLQFLFEYFSETQRNKGNFPGRFSGRQFSNSRSEMNVSTLELGDSALYLCASSGGGDSGANVLTFGAGSRLTVL.

The J gene is TRBJ2-6, the V gene TRBV6-5; D unclear. Deletions cut 0 bases from V and 3 bases from J, with 0 bases between. CDR1 is MNHEY and CDR2 is SVGAGI in the germline V gene. This CDR3 has 13 amino acids. CDR3 sequence: CASSYSGANVLTF. CDR3 coding DNA: TGTGCCAGCAGTTACTCTGGGGCCAACGTCCTGACTTTC.

V usage is TRBV18 and J usage is TRBJ1-1; possibly TRBD1 for D (5 bases). The CDR3 is made up of 15 amino acids. The germline CDR1 and CDR2 sequences are KGHSH and LQKENI. V was cut by 4 bases and J by 4 bases, with 16 bases left in between. The CDR3 DNA reads TGTGCCAGCTCACTTGAGGAGGGGAGGGTCACTGAAGCTTTCTTT. Translating it yields CASSLEEGRVTEAFF.

The V call is TRBV27, the J call TRBJ1-1; D remains ambiguous. The ends were cut back, 3 bases at V and 1 base at J, with 12 bases in the middle. The CDR3 covers 15 residues. Germline CDR1 and CDR2: MNHEY and SMNVEV (reference sequence). The CDR3 region is CASSLRRRGNTEAFF. CDR3 DNA: TGTGCCAGCAGTTTGAGGAGGCGCGGGAACACTGAAGCTTTCTTT.

The chain recombines TRBV9 with TRBJ2-3; D gene ambiguous. The CDR3 has 15 amino acids. The germline gives CDR1 SGDLS, CDR2 YYNGEE. The ends were cut back, 0 bases at V and 1 base at J, with 9 bases in the middle. The CDR3 is CASSVELRGTDTQYF. CDR3 DNA: TGTGCCAGCAGCGTAGAGTTACGGGGCACAGATACGCAGTATTTT.

The chain combines TRBV6-1 with TRBJ1-2; no firm D call. Trimming removed 8 bases from V and 1 base from J, with 11 bases in between. The CDR3 is made up of 13 amino acids. Germline CDR1 and CDR2: MNHNS and SASEGT. CDR3: CASSSSLNYGYTF. The CDR3 bases are TGTGCCAGCTCCTCCAGTCTTAACTATGGCTACACCTTC.